This T cell receptor (beta chain) comes out of a study of T cell repertoires in cytomegalovirus infection. Study details: Signatures in public TCR beta sequences pointed to both CMV infection and matching HLA type. General study points: Cumulative public TCR beta family frequency identified CMV carriers with the relevant HLA.

MiXCR, run by TCRdb on the reads, gives a single entry per CDR3 protein. The sample has approximately 260,000 distinct CDR3 sequences, around 20% seen once. In its sample, this clonotype was seen a few times. The antigen remains undetermined. The V segment lost 6 bases and the J segment 5 bases; nucleotides outside the gene matches: 7. This CDR3 region has 14 residues. CDR1 is SGHRS, CDR2 YFSETQ, per germline. The specimen comprised cultured PBMCs, sampled from culture after CMV antigen stimulation. The receptor was isolated from a human donor in good health (CMV status not recorded). Some clones in this sample may be carry-over from other donors' samples. The gene calls are TRBV5-1 and TRBJ2-1; 8 nucleotides align to TRBD2. CDR3 DNA sequence: TGCGCCAGCACAGCGGGAGAGGCCCACAATGAGCAGTTCTTC. This encodes CASTAGEAHNEQFF.